This T cell receptor beta chain came from a study of blood T cells in healthy people across ages. The V gene's germline CDR1 is SQVTM and CDR2 ANQGSEA. This CDR3 is 15 amino acids long. This clonotype was observed a handful of times. Primers used in a second PCR of about 7 to 11 cycles were a sample-barcoded 5' primer and a J-beta primer mix. Each TCR beta cDNA got a 12-nucleotide random molecular identifier. In TCRdb, the 5' RACE reads were re-called with MiXCR into one record per CDR3 protein. The sample has 450,000 to 700,000 distinct CDR3 sequences; roughly 29% are singletons. The chain employs TRBV29-1 and TRBJ2-5, with D possibly being TRBD1 (5 bases). TRBJ2-7 explains the end of the DNA better; the J call may be wrong. This TCR came from an older woman in good health. The sample was blood. Here the CDR3 DNA reads TGCAGCGTTGTTCTCCCGGCAGGGATATCCTACGAGCAGTACTTC. The encoded protein is CSVVLPAGISYEQYF.